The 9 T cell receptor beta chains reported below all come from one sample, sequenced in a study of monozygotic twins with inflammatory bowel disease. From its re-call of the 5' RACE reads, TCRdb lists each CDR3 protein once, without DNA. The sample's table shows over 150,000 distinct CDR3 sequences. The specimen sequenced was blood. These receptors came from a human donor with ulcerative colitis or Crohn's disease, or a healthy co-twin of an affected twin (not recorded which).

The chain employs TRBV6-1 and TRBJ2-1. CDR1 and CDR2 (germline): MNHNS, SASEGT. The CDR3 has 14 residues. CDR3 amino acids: CASRSGNLYNEQFF.

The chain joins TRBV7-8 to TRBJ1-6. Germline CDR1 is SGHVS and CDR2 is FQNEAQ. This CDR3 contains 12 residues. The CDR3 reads CASSLNNSPLHF.

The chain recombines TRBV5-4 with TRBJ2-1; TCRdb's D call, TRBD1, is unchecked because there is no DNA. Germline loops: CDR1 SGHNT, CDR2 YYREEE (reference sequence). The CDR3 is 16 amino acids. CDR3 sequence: CASSLAPPDTYNEQFF.

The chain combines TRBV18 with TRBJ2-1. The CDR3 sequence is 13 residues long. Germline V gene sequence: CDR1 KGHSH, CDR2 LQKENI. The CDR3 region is CASIPSSYNEQFF.

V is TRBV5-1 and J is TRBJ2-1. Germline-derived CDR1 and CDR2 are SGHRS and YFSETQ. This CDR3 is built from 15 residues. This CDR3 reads CASSLQELTYNEQSF.

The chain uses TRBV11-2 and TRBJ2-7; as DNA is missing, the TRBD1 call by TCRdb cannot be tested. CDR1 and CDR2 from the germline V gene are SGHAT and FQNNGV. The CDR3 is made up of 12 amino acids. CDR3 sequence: CASSLQGSEQYF.

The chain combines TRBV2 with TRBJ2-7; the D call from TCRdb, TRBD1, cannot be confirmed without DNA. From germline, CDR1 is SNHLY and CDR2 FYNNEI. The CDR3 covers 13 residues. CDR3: CASTRGTSYEQYF.

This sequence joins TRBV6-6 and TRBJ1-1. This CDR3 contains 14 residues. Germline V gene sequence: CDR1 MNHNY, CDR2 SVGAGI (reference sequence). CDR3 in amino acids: CASTPGREDTEAFF.

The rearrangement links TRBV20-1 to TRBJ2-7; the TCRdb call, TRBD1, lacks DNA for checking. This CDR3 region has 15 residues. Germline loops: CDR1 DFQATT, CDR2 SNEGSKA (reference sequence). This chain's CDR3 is CSASSTGGEGYEQYF.